This is a list of T cell receptor beta chains from one sample in a study of T-cell reconstitution after alpha-beta-depleted transplantation in children. TCRdb redid the calling of the PCR reads with MiXCR, one entry per CDR3 protein. Here the sample spans 500,000 to 600,000 distinct CDR3 sequences, around 27% being singletons. Sequencing was performed on PBMCs, taken before TCRalphabeta/CD19-depleted stem cell transplant. The receptors were sampled from a boy under two years old with Wiskott-Aldrich syndrome, due to receive a stem cell transplant. Both conserved end residues are part of each CDR3. The order of the fields is CDR3 length, D gene, V gene, clone size, J gene, CDR3 DNA, CDR3 protein. D genes are given only for firm matches. Part of the rows lack a size; the others show once, few, many or a class for expanded clones.

16	TRBD2	TRBV5-1	-	TRBJ2-1	TGCGCCAGCAGCTTGGAGGCTAGCGGGAGTTACAATGAGCAGTTCTTC	CASSLEASGSYNEQFF
18	TRBD2	TRBV5-1	once	TRBJ2-7	TGCGCCAGCAGCCACCAACCACCGACAGCGGGAGCCCCCTACGAGCAGTACTTC	CASSHQPPTAGAPYEQYF
14	TRBD1	TRBV5-1	few	TRBJ1-1	TGCGCCAGCAGCCGACAGGGACACGACAGGGGCGCTTTCTTT	CASSRQGHDRGAFF
12	TRBD1	TRBV5-1	few	TRBJ2-3	TGCGCCAGCAAACAGACAGGGGATACGCAGTATTTT	CASKQTGDTQYF
16	TRBD1	TRBV20-1	few	TRBJ1-4	TGCAGTGCTAGATCCCGGACAGGCGTGGGTAATGAAAAACTGTTTTTT	CSARSRTGVGNEKLFF
17	-	TRBV6-2/TRBV6-3	-	TRBJ2-5	TGTGCCAGCAGTTACTTAAACAGGGTGGGTCGCGAAGAGACCCAGTACTTC	CASSYLNRVGREETQYF
14	-	TRBV27	few	TRBJ2-7	TGTGCCAGCAGTTTAAACAGGGCTACCTACGAGCAGTACTTC	CASSLNRATYEQYF
14	-	TRBV12-3/TRBV12-4	few	TRBJ2-7	TGTGCCAGCAGTTTTGCGTTTCCATCCTACGAGCAGTACTTC	CASSFAFPSYEQYF
10	-	TRBV29-1	-	TRBJ1-1	TGCAGCGTTGCCCATACTGAAGCTTTCTTT	CSVAHTEAFF
12	-	TRBV29-1	few	TRBJ2-7	TGCAGCGTTGTAGGAGACGGCGACGAGCAGTACTTC	CSVVGDGDEQYF
18	TRBD2	TRBV4-1	-	TRBJ2-3	TGCGCCAGCAGCCAAGATCTTTTCAGACTAGCGGGTAAAGATACGCAGTATTTT	CASSQDLFRLAGKDTQYF
14	TRBD2	TRBV5-1	few	TRBJ2-3	TGCGCCAGCAGCTTGTCTCGGGGGGGAGATACGCAGTATTTT	CASSLSRGGDTQYF
16	-	TRBV5-1	-	TRBJ2-5	TGCGCCAGCAGCCTTGAGGGACGGCGACTTCAAGAGACCCAGTACTTC	CASSLEGRRLQETQYF
14	-	TRBV28	-	TRBJ2-5	TGTGCCAGCAGGGACAGCTACGACTTTGAGACCCAGTACTTC	CASRDSYDFETQYF
13	TRBD1	TRBV28	-	TRBJ2-7	TGTGCCAGCAGGGTGACAGGGGACTACGAGCAGTACTTC	CASRVTGDYEQYF
16	TRBD2	TRBV18	-	TRBJ2-1	TGTGCCAGCTCAAGACTAGCGGGAGTTGTCGAGGTTGAGCAGTTCTTC	CASSRLAGVVEVEQFF
15	-	TRBV27	-	TRBJ2-7	TGTGCCAGCAGTTTATTAGGCCTACTGAACTACGAGCAGTACTTC	CASSLLGLLNYEQYF
14	TRBD1	TRBV29-1	few	TRBJ2-5	TGCAGCGTGATACCGGGACAGAAAAAAGAGACCCAGTACTTC	CSVIPGQKKETQYF
15	-	TRBV11-2	-	TRBJ1-1	TGTGCCAGCAGCCGAACGGGTGGAGGGAACACTGAAGCTTTCTTT	CASSRTGGGNTEAFF
13	-	TRBV20-1	-	TRBJ2-7	TGCAGTGCTTCAACCGGAGACAGCTACGAGCAGTACTTC	CSASTGDSYEQYF
14	-	TRBV10-3	few	TRBJ1-3	TGTGCCATCAGACCCCACACGTCTGGAAACACCATATATTTT	CAIRPHTSGNTIYF